Here is one TCR beta chain with its context. Clones were read by immunoSEQ multiplex PCR, and TCRdb kept only the in-frame ones, dropping some. The data hold 25,000 to 30,000 clones, with about nine tenths observed a single time. The data derive from a study of T cell changes during pregnancy in multiple sclerosis. The V and J ends lost 6 bases and 5 bases respectively, with 10 bases between them. The CDR3 sequence is 13 residues long. The germline gives CDR1 MDHEN, CDR2 SYDVKM. The chain recombines TRBV28 with TRBJ2-2; tentatively, D is TRBD2 (5 bases). This receptor was obtained from a female donor in good health, enrolled as a control in a pregnancy study. Sample: CD4+ T cells from peripheral blood mononuclear cells, taken in the first trimester of pregnancy. The DNA for the CDR3 is TGTGCCAGCAGGGTCCCGGGAACCGGGGAGCTGTTTTTT. Its translation: CASRVPGTGELFF.